This T cell receptor beta chain was recovered during a study of cytomegalovirus exposure and HLA in healthy donors. The CDR3 covers 14 residues. The V and J ends lost 5 bases and 4 bases respectively, with 15 bases between them. Looked up from germline, CDR1 is SEHNR and CDR2 is FQNEAQ (reference sequence). 60 Vbeta and 13 Jbeta primers were used in PCR. Data came from immunoSEQ multiplex PCR; TCRdb stores just in-frame clones and leaves some out. The sample yields about 150,000 clones, around two thirds seen once. Specimen: PBMCs. This chain links TRBV7-9 with TRBJ2-7; maybe TRBD1 (5 bases). The source is a man aged 18 to 29 in good health and CMV-seropositive. The CDR3 is CASSRKTDRYEQYF. CDR3 DNA: TGTGCCAGCAGCCGAAAGACAGATCGTTACGAGCAGTACTTC.